These 30 T cell receptor beta chains were all obtained from the same sample, sequenced in a study of T cells in Graves' hyperthyroidism and ophthalmopathy. TCR beta CDR3 regions were amplified from RNA. HTBI primers drove first-round RT-PCR of the TCR CDR3. TCRdb recomputed calls from the multiplex PCR reads with MiXCR, one row per CDR3 protein. The table records hundreds of thousands of distinct CDR3 sequences, around 46% of them present only once. Sequenced: peripheral blood or thyroid tissue (not recorded which). Receptors originate from a woman younger than 35 with Graves' hyperthyroidism.

This clonotype has a handful of counts. V usage is TRBV9 and J usage is TRBJ2-2, with TRBD2 matching 8 bases. The germline V gene encodes CDR1 SGDLS and CDR2 YYNGEE. This CDR3 is built from 17 residues. Losses at the gene ends were 0 bases for V and 0 bases for J; bases not matched to a gene: 4. The CDR3 sequence: CASSVESGRANTGELFF. Here the CDR3 DNA reads TGTGCCAGCAGCGTAGAATCCGGGAGGGCGAACACCGGGGAGCTGTTTTTT.

This clonotype was seen at least ten times. V and J are TRBV24-1 and TRBJ1-1; D gene uncertain. The germline CDR1 and CDR2 sequences are KGHDR and SFDVKD. The CDR3 length is 15 residues. Trimming removed 4 bases from V and 5 bases from J, with 16 bases in between. CDR3 residues: CATSDPSTPTTEAFF. DNA of the CDR3: TGTGCCACCAGTGACCCGTCGACCCCTACGACTGAAGCTTTCTTT.

About this clonotype: The CDR3 does not close with the conserved phenylalanine or tryptophan, likely indicating a read error. Because the CDR3's place on the DNA is in doubt, the DNA is left out and the CDR3 is given as listed by TCRdb. The chain has TRBV29-1 and TRBJ2-6; the table's D call, TRBD1, has no DNA check behind it. Termini included, the CDR3 measures 8 amino acids. CDR1 and CDR2 (germline): SQVTM, ANQGSEA. The CDR3 region is CSVVFPRG.

This clonotype was detected only a few times. This chain joins TRBV24-1 and TRBJ1-1; no definite D call. This CDR3 has 13 residues. V lost 0 bases to trimming and J lost 6 bases, with 7 bases between them. CDR1 is KGHDR, CDR2 SFDVKD, per germline. The DNA for the CDR3 is TGTGCCACCAGTGATTTGTTTGGGGCTGAAGCTTTCTTT. It yields the protein CATSDLFGAEAFF.

A single count supports this clonotype. One base away lies a much larger clone, so this may be a sequencing read error. V is TRBV29-1 and J is TRBJ1-2, with D tentatively TRBD1 (6 bases). CDR1 and CDR2 from the germline V gene are SQVTM and ANQGSEA. V lost 7 bases, J lost 1 base, and 16 bases lay in between. There are 14 residues in the CDR3. The CDR3 region has the DNA TGCAGCGGCCGTGGTCCAGGGGTTAACTATGGCTACACCTTC. Translating it yields CSGRGPGVNYGYTF.

For this clonotype: Without the conserved terminal phenylalanine or tryptophan, this CDR3 likely stems from a read error. The DNA is left out, because the CDR3 cannot be placed on it with certainty; the CDR3 is given as TCRdb lists it. J is TRBJ1-1 and V is TRBV2. The V gene's germline CDR1 is SNHLY and CDR2 FYNNEI. The CDR3 is 10 residues long, counting both termini. The CDR3 reads CASSWQEANY.

This clonotype appeared once. This chain links TRBV2 with TRBJ2-5; a possible D gene is TRBD2 (7 bases). Germline V lookup: CDR1 SNHLY, CDR2 FYNNEI. V lost 2 bases and J 4 bases, leaving 14 bases between the germline ends. The length of the CDR3 is 15 residues. CDR3 DNA: TGTGCCAGCAGTGAACGGGGGGCGCGGGGAGAGACCCAGTACTTC. Protein: CASSERGARGETQYF.

Concerning this clonotype: Because the CDR3 is missing its conserved closing phenylalanine or tryptophan, this is likely a read error. The DNA is left out, because the CDR3 cannot be placed on it with certainty; the CDR3 is given as TCRdb lists it. V gene TRBV2 combines with J gene TRBJ2-7. The CDR3 comprises 8 residues, both ends counted. In germline, CDR1 is SNHLY, CDR2 FYNNEI. CDR3 amino acids: CASSVDPQ.

The chain joins TRBV7-2 to TRBJ2-5, with TRBD2 matching 7 bases. Per germline, CDR1 SGHTA and CDR2 FQGNSA. Unmatched junction bases numbered 12, after V lost 3 bases and J lost 5 bases. This CDR3 spans 16 amino acids. In nucleotides, the CDR3 is TGTGCCAGCAGCTTGGGCGGGGGAGCGGATAGGGAGACCCAGTACTTC. Translation gives CASSLGGGADRETQYF.

This clonotype has a single count. The rearrangement uses TRBV2 and TRBJ2-5; D possibly corresponds to TRBD1 (5 bases). CDR3 length equals 13 residues. Trimming removed 6 bases from V and 2 bases from J, with 10 bases in between. Germline V gene data show CDR1 as SNHLY and CDR2 as FYNNEI. The CDR3: CASSSDTQETQYF. The CDR3 DNA sequence: TGTGCCAGCAGCTCGGACACGCAAGAGACCCAGTACTTC.

This clonotype was seen ten or more times. The CDR3 sequence: CAISVGRNGNTIYF. The CDR3 coding sequence is TGTGCCATCAGTGTAGGGAGAAACGGAAACACCATATATTTT. The chain uses TRBV10-3 and TRBJ1-3; D unclear. Germline V gives CDR1 ENHRY, CDR2 SYGVKD. V was pared by 4 bases and J by 4 bases, with 11 bases between. CDR3 length: 14 residues.

This clonotype has a single count. J is TRBJ1-2 and V is TRBV6-1; unclear D gene. From germline, CDR1 is MNHNS and CDR2 SASEGT. This CDR3 is 12 amino acids long. Trimming took off 2 bases at V and 8 bases at J, with 9 bases between the two ends. CDR3: CASSEQRGGYTF. CDR3 nucleotide sequence: TGTGCCAGCAGTGAACAGCGCGGGGGCTACACCTTC.

This chain uses TRBV24-1 with TRBJ2-7; 7 bases are a match to TRBD1. The CDR3 has 13 residues. Trimming took 11 bases from V and 6 from J; bases not matched to a gene: 12. From germline, CDR1 is KGHDR and CDR2 SFDVKD. CDR3 sequence: CASSSRQGGEQYF. In DNA form, the CDR3 reads TGTGCCAGCAGCTCCCGACAGGGTGGCGAGCAGTACTTC.

This clonotype appeared once. The chain is built from TRBV4-1 and TRBJ1-3; D possibly corresponds to TRBD1 (6 bases). The V gene lost 1 base and the J gene lost 2 bases, with 15 bases spanning the gap. The CDR3 has 17 amino acids. Germline lookup yields CDR1 MGHRA and CDR2 YSYEKL. The DNA of the CDR3 is TGCGCCAGCAGCCAAGCCAGGCGAGGGGGTACTGGAAACACCATATATTTT. As protein: CASSQARRGGTGNTIYF.

Comments on this clonotype: Compared with germline, one end of the junction differs, possibly owing to a read error. The V and J genes are TRBV11-1 and TRBJ1-2; 8 nucleotides line up with TRBD1. CDR1 is SGHAT, CDR2 FQDESV, per germline (reference sequence). The CDR3 loop spans 15 amino acids. CDR3 loop: CASSHPGQGFYGYTF. The CDR3 nucleotides are TGCGCCAGCAGCCACCCCGGACAGGGATTCTATGGCTACACCTTC. The whole variable domain, remainder taken from reference TRBV11-1 and TRBJ1-2, is EAEVAQSPRYKITEKSQAVAFWCDPISGHATLYWYRQILGQGPELLVQFQDESVVDDSQLPKDRFSAERLKGVDSTLKIQPAELGDSAMYLCASSHPGQGFYGYTFGSGTRLTVV.

V and J are TRBV24-1 and TRBJ1-2; 7 bases map to TRBD1. Germline trimming cut 5 bases from V and 6 bases from J; bases unmatched to any gene: 14. This CDR3 has 16 amino acids. Per the germline V gene, CDR1 is KGHDR and CDR2 is SFDVKD. The CDR3 coding sequence is TGTGCCACCAGTGCAGGGACAGTAGCTAACAGGGATGGCTACACCTTC. Protein sequence: CATSAGTVANRDGYTF.

V is TRBV12-3 or TRBV12-4 and J is TRBJ2-5, with 11 bases aligning to TRBD2. Germline trimming cut 5 bases from V and 3 bases from J; bases unmatched to any gene: 5. This CDR3 is built from 15 residues. The DNA of the CDR3 is TGTGCCAGCAGTCCCTCGACTAGCGGGGAAGAGACCCAGTACTTC. Amino acid sequence: CASSPSTSGEETQYF.

This clonotype was seen a few times. CDR3 region: CASSFLTSSVREQYF. The CDR3 bases are TGTGCCAGCAGCTTTCTTACTAGCTCAGTCCGCGAGCAGTACTTC. The V call is TRBV7-9, the J call TRBJ2-7; the D gene is possibly TRBD2 (6 bases). CDR3 length: 15 amino acids. Trimming removed 3 bases from V and 6 bases from J, with 18 bases in between. Germline V gene sequence: CDR1 SEHNR, CDR2 FQNEAQ (reference sequence).

This clonotype appeared many times. J is TRBJ1-2 and V is TRBV2, with D perhaps TRBD1 (6 bases). V lost 6 bases and J 5 bases, leaving 7 bases between the germline ends. The CDR3 has 11 amino acids. The germline V gene has CDR1 SNHLY and CDR2 FYNNEI. The CDR3 here is CASSTGYGYTF. The DNA of the CDR3 is TGTGCCAGCAGCACAGGGTATGGCTACACCTTC.

The chain combines TRBV2 with TRBJ2-7; 11 bases agree with TRBD2. Trimming took 5 bases from V and 4 from J; bases not matched to a gene: 7. Germline CDR1 is SNHLY and CDR2 is FYNNEI. The CDR3 is 15 residues long. DNA for the CDR3: TGTGCCAGCAGTAAACTAGCGGGAGTGAGGTACGAGCAGTACTTC. Amino acid sequence: CASSKLAGVRYEQYF.

The CDR3, as DNA: TGTGCCAGCAGTGAAGGCAGGAATGACATTCAGTACTTC. Its protein product is CASSEGRNDIQYF. The chain has TRBV2 and TRBJ2-4, with D uncertain. Germline CDR1 is SNHLY and CDR2 is FYNNEI. The V end lost 1 base, the J end lost 8 bases, and 9 bases lay between the germline ends. The CDR3 consists of 13 residues.

A few counts support this clonotype. The rearrangement uses TRBV25-1 and TRBJ1-6; 7 bases fit TRBD1. V lost 6 bases, J lost 0 bases, and 5 bases stayed unmatched. Germline V gene sequence: CDR1 MGHDK, CDR2 SYGVNS. The CDR3 is made up of 16 amino acids. The CDR3 nucleotides are TGTGCCAGCAGGCCAGGGGGTGTCTCCTATAATTCACCCCTCCACTTT. Encoded protein: CASRPGGVSYNSPLHF.

This clonotype has just a few counts. The chain carries TRBV14 and TRBJ1-6; perhaps TRBD1 as D (6 bases). The CDR3 has 15 residues. The V gene's germline CDR1 is SGHDN and CDR2 FVKESK. The V end lost 0 bases, the J end lost 7 bases, and 10 bases lay between the germline ends. Here the CDR3 reads CASSQDLTGNSPLHF. DNA of the CDR3: TGTGCCAGCAGCCAAGATTTAACAGGGAATTCACCCCTCCACTTT.

This clonotype was counted only a few times. The chain joins TRBV7-8 to TRBJ2-7; 7 nucleotides align to TRBD2. V dropped 3 bases and J dropped 2; count of bases not matched to a gene: 7. The CDR3 sequence is 15 residues long. Germline V gives CDR1 SGHVS, CDR2 FQNEAQ. As DNA, the CDR3 is TGTGCCAGCAGCTTGGAAGCGGGGCCGGCCTACGAGCAGTACTTC. Protein: CASSLEAGPAYEQYF.

J is TRBJ1-2 and V is TRBV7-2; the D gene is possibly TRBD1 (6 bases). The CDR3 extends over 16 amino acids. V was shortened by 4 bases and J by 7 bases, with 22 bases between the two germline ends. The germline gives CDR1 SGHTA, CDR2 FQGNSA. CDR3 bases: TGTGCCAGCAGCTCCGAAGTCACAGGGCGCGGGTTTGGCTACACCTTC. As protein: CASSSEVTGRGFGYTF.

This chain joins TRBV2 and TRBJ1-4, with TRBD1 identical over 7 bases. The length of the CDR3 is 14 residues. Per the germline V gene, CDR1 is SNHLY and CDR2 is FYNNEI. The V and J ends lost 7 bases and 5 bases, in that order; junction bases with no gene match: 7. This chain's CDR3 is CASIIDRDNEKLFF. The DNA of the CDR3 is TGTGCCAGCATCATCGACAGGGACAATGAAAAACTGTTTTTT.

V and J are TRBV29-1 and TRBJ1-1; 8 bases are shared with TRBD1. The CDR3 is made up of 15 amino acids. V shed 8 bases, J shed 1 base, and the junction held 12 bases outside the gene matches. Germline lookup yields CDR1 SQVTM and CDR2 ANQGSEA. Written as DNA, the CDR3 is TGCAGCCAAGTCTTGGCAGGGGGCACGAACACTGAAGCTTTCTTT. Translating gives CSQVLAGGTNTEAFF.

As for this clonotype: Possible read error: a much larger clone is one base away. The chain uses TRBV29-1 and TRBJ2-7; the match to TRBD2 covers 11 bases. The CDR3 extends over 15 amino acids. CDR1 and CDR2 from the germline V gene are SQVTM and ANQGSEA. J was trimmed by 6 bases and V by 6 bases; bases with no gene match: 13. As DNA, the CDR3 is TGCAGCGTCGCGGCGCTAGCGGGAGGTCTGGTCGAGCAGTACTTC. Translated, it gives CSVAALAGGLVEQYF.

This clonotype was observed once. This chain uses TRBV11-2 with TRBJ1-4; D is undetermined. Germline values: CDR1 SGHAT, CDR2 FQNNGV. CDR3 length equals 13 residues. Trimming stripped 5 bases from V and 12 bases from J, with 16 bases between. The CDR3, as DNA: TGTGCCAGCAGCCCACGGAGAGACGAACAACTGTTTTTT. Amino acids: CASSPRRDEQLFF.

This clonotype was counted once. V is TRBV2 and J is TRBJ1-2; D gene unclear. Trimming shortened V by 4 bases and J by 6 bases, and 18 bases separated the two germline ends. The CDR3 loop spans 15 amino acids. Per the germline V gene, CDR1 is SNHLY and CDR2 is FYNNEI. The CDR3 DNA is TGTGCCAGCAGTGCTAGAGTGGGAGGGCGCGATGGCTACACCTTC. Its protein product is CASSARVGGRDGYTF.